This TCR beta chain originates from a study of blood T cell repertoires in COVID-19. Study information: The United States, Italy and Spain supplied acute and convalescent COVID-19 samples. From T cells, B-cell-depleted T cells, or PBMCs came the material, which was cDNA or gDNA.

V was shortened by 3 bases and J by 2 bases, with 11 bases between the two germline ends. Germline V gene lookup returns CDR1 MGHRA and CDR2 YSYEKL. The CDR3 is made up of 14 amino acids. This clone has just a few counts. Under the authors' procedure: Reference gene primer amplification yielded estimated nucleated cell counts. Only in-frame clones appear in the TCRdb table, and some are missing; sequencing was by immunoSEQ multiplex PCR. Clone size and V and J calls were adopted from that table, with D and trimming inferred from the DNA. The table records 120,000 or so clones, around 80% of them present only once.

The sequence was obtained from a man between 65 and 85 years old with acute or convalescent COVID-19. The chain is built from TRBV4-1 and TRBJ2-7; D is unclear. Specimen: peripheral blood. The CDR3: CASSQRHPTYEQYF. Here the CDR3 DNA reads TGCGCCAGCAGCCAGAGACACCCCACCTACGAGCAGTACTTC.